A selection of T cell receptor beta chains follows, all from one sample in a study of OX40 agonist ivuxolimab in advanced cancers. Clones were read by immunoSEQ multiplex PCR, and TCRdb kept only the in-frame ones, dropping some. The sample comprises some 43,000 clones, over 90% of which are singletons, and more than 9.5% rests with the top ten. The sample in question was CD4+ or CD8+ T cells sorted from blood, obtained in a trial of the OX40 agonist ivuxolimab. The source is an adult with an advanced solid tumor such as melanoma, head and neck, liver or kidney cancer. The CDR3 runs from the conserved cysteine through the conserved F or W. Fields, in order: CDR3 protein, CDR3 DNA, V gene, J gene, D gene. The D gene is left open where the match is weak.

CASSRSIGYEQYF	TGTGCCAGCAGTAGGAGTATTGGGTACGAGCAGTACTTC	TRBV27	TRBJ2-7	NA
CASFAGQANQPQHF	TGTGCCAGCTTTGCCGGACAGGCCAATCAGCCCCAGCATTTT	TRBV18	TRBJ1-5	TRBD1
CASSLDVGGSGFGQYF	TGTGCCAGCAGCTTGGATGTTGGCGGGAGCGGATTTGGGCAGTACTTC	TRBV5-5	TRBJ2-7	TRBD2
CASSQEETSASYEQYF	TGTGCCAGCAGCCAAGAGGAGACTAGCGCCAGCTACGAGCAGTACTTC	TRBV4-2	TRBJ2-7	TRBD2
CASRLVGKPGELFF	TGTGCCAGCAGACTAGTGGGCAAACCCGGGGAGCTGTTTTTT	TRBV6-5	TRBJ2-2	NA
CASRDSNTGELFF	TGTGCCAGCAGGGACTCGAACACCGGGGAGCTGTTTTTT	TRBV2	TRBJ2-2	NA
CASSTRTSGSLSGELFF	TGTGCCAGTAGTACACGGACTAGCGGGAGTCTGTCCGGGGAGCTGTTTTTT	TRBV19	TRBJ2-2	TRBD2
CATSRGGEVRELFF	TGTGCCACCAGCAGAGGAGGGGAGGTCCGGGAGCTGTTTTTT	TRBV15	TRBJ2-2	NA
CASNAVLGRANTGELFF	TGTGCCAGCAACGCGGTCCTGGGCAGGGCGAACACCGGGGAGCTGTTTTTT	TRBV2	TRBJ2-2	NA
CASSTGTETVF	TGTGCCAGCAGTACCGGGACCGAGACGGTCTTC	TRBV27	TRBJ2-1	NA
CASSWTGEEGQPQHF	TGTGCCAGCAGCTGGACAGGGGAAGAGGGCCAGCCCCAGCATTTT	TRBV7-9	TRBJ1-5	TRBD1